The clone carrying this TCR beta chain has more than one count but fewer than ten. The antigen is unknown. This sample is drawn from a study of T-cell memory formation after mild COVID-19. Study background: TCR clusters were mostly donor specific.

TCRdb itself ran the 5' RACE reads through MiXCR, one entry per CDR3 protein. The profile shows about 340,000 distinct CDR3 sequences, about an eighth of them singletons. V dropped 1 base and J dropped 5; count of bases not matched to a gene: 11. Germline CDR1 reads MNHEY; CDR2 reads SVGAGI. This CDR3 is 19 amino acids long. Study-wide results and caveats: Contracting CD4+ clones lay largely in CM and EM, with CD8+ ones residing in EMRA.

The specimen sequenced was PBMCs or a T cell subset sorted from them (not recorded which). The rearrangement links TRBV6-5 to TRBJ2-3; 14 bases are a match to TRBD2. The TCR comes from a young man who had mild COVID-19 (a few samples of this study predate the infection). Cell type and time point are not known. CDR3 in amino acids: CASSYLLPGLAGGRDTQYF. CDR3 in DNA: TGTGCCAGCAGTTACTTGCTCCCCGGACTAGCGGGAGGTAGAGATACGCAGTATTTT.